The rows below give T cell receptor beta chains drawn from one sample of a study of cytomegalovirus exposure and HLA in healthy donors. Some clones are missing from TCRdb's copy, which holds only in-frame ones; the method was immunoSEQ multiplex PCR. Its table records under 130,000 clones. Sequenced sample: PBMCs. Every receptor here comes from a man aged 35 to 55 in good health and CMV-seronegative. Both conserved end residues are trimmed from each CDR3.

TRBV4-3,TRBJ1-2,ASSKGDIFKSDYGYT
TRBV15,TRBJ2-1,ATSDRQGRNEQF
TRBV14,TRBJ2-3,ASSQVKDTQY
TRBV28,TRBJ1-1,ASSLSPGQFEAF
TRBV6-5,TRBJ1-6,ASSYAAFGDLGPLH
TRBV4-2,TRBJ2-7,ASSQLAGAYEQY
TRBV5-1,TRBJ2-2,ASSPDSPMNTGELF
TRBV7-6,TRBJ1-3,ASSPTAGGQGNTIY
TRBV6-5,TRBJ2-3,ASSLEMGAATQY
TRBV28,TRBJ1-5,ASRSQGALGQPQH
TRBV27,TRBJ1-2,ASSLTASNYGYT
TRBV25-1,TRBJ2-1,ASRGQGINEQF
TRBV5-4,TRBJ1-5,ASSLAGGQPQH
TRBV9,-,ASSDGLVSYEQY
TRBV29-1,TRBJ2-4,SVDGTGGDLYGKNIQY
TRBV4-1,TRBJ2-7,ASSQAPGTVREQY
TRBV7-9,TRBJ2-7,ASSLSGMSLGEQY
TRBV18,TRBJ2-7,ASSPKVLAGYEQY
TRBV2,TRBJ2-1,ASSVGREPYNEQF
TRBV28,TRBJ2-2,ASRRLVGTGELF
TRBV5-1,TRBJ2-7,ASSYSSGVNSYEQY
TRBV5-4,TRBJ1-4,ASSSAGATNEKLF
TRBV5-1,TRBJ2-1,ASSLGLAGGSWQF
TRBV10-1,TRBJ1-1,AIQQGMNTEAF
TRBV7-2,TRBJ1-2,ASSLGPPGTGNYGYT
TRBV5-1,TRBJ2-2,ASSLDRGLTGELF
TRBV18,TRBJ2-5,ASSPPRQALQETQY
TRBV7-8,TRBJ1-6,ASSLAPGVSPLH
TRBV12-1,TRBJ2-7,ASSFGGSRPRCYEQY
TRBV18,TRBJ2-1,ASSHRGKGGQGHNEQF
TRBV7-9,TRBJ1-6,ASSRTGGSPLH
TRBV4-1,TRBJ2-1,ASSQEGTSGYNEQF
TRBV19,TRBJ2-7,ASSDSGTGVYEQY
TRBV6-6,-,ASSPSRYEQY
TRBV7-9,TRBJ1-2,ASSFERQLYGYT
TRBV5-1,TRBJ2-6,ASSLQSSGANVLT
TRBV28,TRBJ2-1,ASSFQRRGDEQF
TRBV4-3,TRBJ2-1,ASSQELVRPYNEQF
TRBV7-6,TRBJ2-3,ASSLLAGTTDTQY
TRBV11-3,TRBJ1-5,ASSPRGGRVWNQPQH